The 15 T cell receptor beta chains below all came from one sample that was sequenced in a study of blood T cells in healthy people across ages. Through a sample-barcoded 5' primer and a J-beta primer mix, a second PCR was run for roughly 6 to 12 cycles. One entry per CDR3 protein results from TCRdb running MiXCR on the 5' RACE reads. The repertoire holds hundreds of thousands of distinct CDR3 sequences, with around 48% as singletons. The sample was blood. The origin of the receptors is an older woman in good health.

This clonotype was found a few times. The chain carries TRBV5-6 and TRBJ2-6; D not resolved. The germline gives CDR1 SGHDT, CDR2 YYEEEE. CDR3 length equals 14 residues. V gave up 6 bases and J gave up 4 bases, with 11 bases separating them. The CDR3 nucleotides read TGTGCCAGCAATATAAGTGACGGGGCCAACGTCCTGACTTTC. Residues: CASNISDGANVLTF.

V usage is TRBV19 and J usage is TRBJ2-5; possibly TRBD2 for D (6 bases). Trimming took 1 base from V and 2 from J, leaving 14 bases between them. In germline, CDR1 is LNHDA, CDR2 SQIVND (reference sequence). The CDR3 runs 16 residues. CDR3 sequence reads: CASSIVGSGVQETQYF. The CDR3 DNA follows: TGTGCCAGTAGTATAGTAGGTAGCGGTGTACAAGAGACCCAGTACTTC.

This clonotype was observed a few times. V and J are TRBV6-2 or TRBV6-3 and TRBJ2-1; TRBD2 is a possible D gene (6 bases). Between the trimmed V and J ends, which lost 7 bases and 4 bases, there was a span of 14 bases. This CDR3 contains 14 residues. Germline CDR1 is MNHEY and CDR2 is SVGEGT. CDR3: CASTASENYNEQFF. The CDR3, as DNA: TGTGCCAGCACGGCTAGCGAGAATTACAATGAGCAGTTCTTC.

The chain recombines TRBV6-5 with TRBJ2-7, with 11 nucleotides matching TRBD2. V shed 0 bases and J 1 base; nucleotides not matched to a gene: 5. The CDR3 is 17 amino acids. Germline V gene data show CDR1 as MNHEY and CDR2 as SVGAGI. CDR3 sequence (DNA): TGTGCCAGCAGTTACTCAACTAGCGGGAGAGGGTCCTACGAGCAGTACTTC. This translates into CASSYSTSGRGSYEQYF.

The rearrangement links TRBV5-1 to TRBJ1-2; D perhaps matches TRBD1 (5 bases). This CDR3 is built from 15 residues. Trimming shortened V by 4 bases and J by 4 bases, and 17 bases separated the two germline ends. The germline gives CDR1 SGHRS, CDR2 YFSETQ. CDR3 region: CASSPAGPQIYGYTF. For the CDR3, the DNA is TGCGCCAGCAGCCCCGCGGGACCCCAGATCTATGGCTACACCTTC.

This clonotype was counted only a few times. CDR3 region: CASSLDGQGFNEQFF. CDR3 in DNA: TGTGCCAGCAGCTTAGATGGACAGGGTTTCAATGAGCAGTTCTTC. The rearrangement uses TRBV7-3 and TRBJ2-1; 8 positions match TRBD1. The junction had 6 bases not matched to a gene; V was cut back by 2 bases and J by 6 bases. Germline V lookup: CDR1 SGHTA, CDR2 FQGTGA. The CDR3 is 15 amino acids.

Written as DNA, the CDR3 is TGTGCCATCAGGCCGGGACTACATCAAAGCTCCTACAATGAGCAGTTCTTC. Residues: CAIRPGLHQSSYNEQFF. The chain has TRBV10-3 and TRBJ2-1; TRBD2 aligns across 7 bases. Looked up from germline, CDR1 is ENHRY and CDR2 is SYGVKD. There are 17 residues in the CDR3. The V and J ends lost 6 bases and 0 bases, in that order; junction bases with no gene match: 11.

The chain couples TRBV9 to TRBJ2-4; D call uncertain. The end of the DNA is better explained by TRBJ2-5, so the J call may be wrong. This CDR3 is 15 amino acids long. Per the germline V gene, CDR1 is SGDLS and CDR2 is YYNGEE. CDR3 nucleotides: TGTGCCAGCAGCACTGACAAGGGAACCGAAGAGACCCAGTACTTC. The encoded protein is CASSTDKGTEETQYF.

This chain joins TRBV6-2 or TRBV6-3 and TRBJ2-2; 8 bases are shared with TRBD1. The V and J ends lost 6 bases and 6 bases, in that order; junction bases with no gene match: 3. The germline V gene has CDR1 MNHEY and CDR2 SVGEGT. This CDR3 has 13 amino acids. This chain's CDR3 is CASRDRGPGELFF. CDR3 sequence (DNA): TGTGCCAGCAGAGACAGGGGCCCCGGGGAGCTGTTTTTT.

This clonotype was seen a handful of times. The chain recombines TRBV7-2 with TRBJ2-4; possible D gene TRBD2, 6 bases. The ends were cut back, 1 base at V and 0 bases at J, with 19 bases in the middle. This CDR3 is built from 19 residues. CDR1 SGHTA and CDR2 FQGNSA come from the germline V gene. The CDR3 protein is CASSLVGAAGNTAKNIQYF. Written as DNA, the CDR3 is TGTGCCAGCAGCTTAGTCGGGGCGGCGGGGAATACAGCCAAAAACATTCAGTACTTC.

Note on this clonotype: Being one base from a much bigger clone, this may be a read error. The chain joins TRBV6-5 to TRBJ2-3, with 9 bases matching TRBD1. Germline V CDR1 and CDR2: MNHEY, SVGAGI. The CDR3 length is 14 residues. V trimming: 5 bases; J trimming: 6 bases; junction bases outside the gene matches: 6. The CDR3 DNA sequence: TGTGCCAGCAGTGCGACAGGGGGACGCGATACGCAGTATTTT. As protein: CASSATGGRDTQYF.

The CDR3 sequence is CSVFRTGVGYTF. Written as DNA, the CDR3 is TGCAGCGTTTTCAGGACAGGGGTTGGCTACACCTTC. The genes are TRBV29-1 and TRBJ1-2; 9 nucleotides match TRBD1. Germline CDR1 reads SQVTM; CDR2 reads ANQGSEA. The CDR3 extends over 12 amino acids. Unmatched junction bases numbered 5, after V lost 5 bases and J lost 7 bases.

V and J are TRBV3-1 and TRBJ1-5; perhaps TRBD1 as D (5 bases). V lost 3 bases and J 5 bases, leaving 11 bases between the germline ends. Germline CDR1 LGHDT, CDR2 YNNKEL (reference sequence). This CDR3 region has 14 residues. This CDR3 reads CASSHRGYDQPQHF. CDR3 nucleotides: TGTGCCAGCAGCCATAGGGGTTACGATCAGCCCCAGCATTTT.

The table lists this clonotype with many counts. J is TRBJ2-5 and V is TRBV7-6; no definite D call. The germline V gene has CDR1 SGHVS and CDR2 FNYEAQ. This CDR3 has 13 residues. The ends were cut back, 3 bases at V and 1 base at J, with 6 bases in the middle. This CDR3 is CASSLTFQETQYF. Written as DNA, the CDR3 is TGTGCCAGCAGCTTGACATTCCAAGAGACCCAGTACTTC.

This clonotype was counted between two and nine times. This sequence joins TRBV11-2 and TRBJ2-7, with D unresolved. Looked up from germline, CDR1 is SGHAT and CDR2 is FQNNGV. V was clipped by 5 bases and J by 6 bases, with 17 bases between them. This CDR3 region has 14 residues. The CDR3 DNA sequence: TGTGCCAGCAGCGGCCCCCCCTATAAGGGCGAGCAGTACTTC. It specifies CASSGPPYKGEQYF.